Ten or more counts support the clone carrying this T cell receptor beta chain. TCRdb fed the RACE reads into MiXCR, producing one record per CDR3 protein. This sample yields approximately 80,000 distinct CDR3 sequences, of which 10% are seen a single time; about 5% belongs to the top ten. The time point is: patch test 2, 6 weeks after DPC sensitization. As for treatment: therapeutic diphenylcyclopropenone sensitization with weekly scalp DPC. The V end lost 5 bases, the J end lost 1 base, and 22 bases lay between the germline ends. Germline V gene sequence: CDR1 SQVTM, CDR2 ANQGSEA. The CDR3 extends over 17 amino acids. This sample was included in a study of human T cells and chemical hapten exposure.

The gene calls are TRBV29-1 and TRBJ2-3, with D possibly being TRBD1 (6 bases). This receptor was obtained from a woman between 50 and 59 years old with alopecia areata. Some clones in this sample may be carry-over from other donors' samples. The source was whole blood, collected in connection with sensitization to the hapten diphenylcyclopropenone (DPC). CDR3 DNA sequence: TGCAGCGTTAGCGGACCCATAGGGGACACCGGCACAGATACGCAGTATTTT. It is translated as CSVSGPIGDTGTDTQYF.